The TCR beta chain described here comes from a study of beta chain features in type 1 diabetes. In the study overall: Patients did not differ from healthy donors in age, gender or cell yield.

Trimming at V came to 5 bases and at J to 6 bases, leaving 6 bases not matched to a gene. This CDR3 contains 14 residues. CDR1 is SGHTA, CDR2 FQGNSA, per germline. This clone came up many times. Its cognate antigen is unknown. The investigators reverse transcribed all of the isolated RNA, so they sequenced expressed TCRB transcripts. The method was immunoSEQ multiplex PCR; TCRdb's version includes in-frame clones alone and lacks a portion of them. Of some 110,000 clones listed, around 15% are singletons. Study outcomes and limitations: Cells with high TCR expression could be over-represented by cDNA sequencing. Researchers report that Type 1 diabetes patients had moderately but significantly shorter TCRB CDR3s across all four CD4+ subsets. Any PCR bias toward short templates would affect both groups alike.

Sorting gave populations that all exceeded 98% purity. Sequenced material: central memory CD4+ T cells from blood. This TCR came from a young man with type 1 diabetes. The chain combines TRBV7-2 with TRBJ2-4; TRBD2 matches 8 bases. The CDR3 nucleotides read TGTGCCAGCAGCCCAGCGGGGGTGGGAAACATTCAGTACTTC. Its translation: CASSPAGVGNIQYF.